One sample yielded the 26 T cell receptor beta chains listed below, sequenced in a study of shared clonotypes between healthy human individuals. Only in-frame clones appear in the TCRdb table, and some are missing; sequencing was by immunoSEQ multiplex PCR. The sample yields 850,000 to 1,200,000 clones, about 80% seen once. Sample: memory CD4+ T cells sorted from blood. Described subset: CD45RA-negative fraction. Receptors were obtained from a man aged 18 to 29 in good health.

The chain uses TRBV18 and TRBJ2-5; TRBD2 matches 9 bases. Germline V lookup: CDR1 KGHSH, CDR2 LQKENI. The CDR3 extends over 15 amino acids. Trimming took 2 bases from V and 2 from J; bases not matched to a gene: 3. CDR3 amino acids: CASSPARGGQETQYF. The CDR3, as DNA: TGTGCCAGCTCACCAGCGCGGGGGGGTCAAGAGACCCAGTACTTC.

The V and J genes are TRBV7-9 and TRBJ2-7; tentative D call: TRBD1 (7 bases). Trimming pared 7 bases from V and 0 bases from J, leaving 16 bases between. The CDR3 contains 15 residues. The germline CDR1 and CDR2 sequences are SEHNR and FQNEAQ (reference sequence). The CDR3 sequence: CASTQGGGGSYEQYF. In DNA form, the CDR3 reads TGTGCCAGCACCCAGGGGGGCGGAGGCTCCTACGAGCAGTACTTC.

A remark on this clone: A read error may be the cause here, since a much bigger clone is one base away. The J gene is TRBJ2-4, the V gene TRBV5-4; D might be TRBD2 (6 bases). Trimming removed 4 bases at V and 3 bases at J, with 11 bases between. The CDR3 covers 14 residues. Germline assignment: CDR1 SGHNT and CDR2 YYREEE (reference sequence). This CDR3 is CASSLRGGKNIQYF. DNA for the CDR3: TGTGCCAGCAGCCTTCGGGGAGGCAAAAACATTCAGTACTTC. Filled out from reference TRBV5-4 and TRBJ2-4, the complete variable domain reads ETGVTQSPTHLIKTRGQQVTLRCSSQSGHNTVSWYQQALGQGPQFIFQYYREEENGRGNFPPRFSGLQFPNYSSELNVNALELDDSALYLCASSLRGGKNIQYFGAGTRLSVL.

This sequence joins TRBV6-5 and TRBJ1-2; D not certain. The CDR3 has 14 residues. Germline V gene data show CDR1 as MNHEY and CDR2 as SVGAGI. The V end lost 7 bases, the J end lost 5 bases, and 17 bases lay between the germline ends. The DNA for the CDR3 is TGTGCCAGCACCCTGGGGTACGGAGCGTATGGCTACACCTTC. It translates to CASTLGYGAYGYTF.

V and J are TRBV6-5 and TRBJ2-7; TRBD2 matches 9 bases. CDR3 length: 12 residues. Trimming cost V 7 bases and J 8 bases; bases outside gene matches: 6. Germline assignment: CDR1 MNHEY and CDR2 SVGAGI. For the CDR3, the DNA is TGTGCCAGCACTAGCGGGGACAGAAAGCAGTACTTC. It specifies CASTSGDRKQYF.

This clone has more than one count but fewer than ten. J is TRBJ2-5 and V is TRBV7-2; D is perhaps TRBD2 (6 bases). CDR1 is SGHTA, CDR2 FQGNSA, per germline. This CDR3 contains 15 residues. Trimming cost V 4 bases and J 1 base, with 13 bases left between them. The CDR3 sequence is CASSSLWGVQETQYF. The CDR3 DNA follows: TGTGCCAGCAGCTCCCTTTGGGGGGTCCAAGAGACCCAGTACTTC.

The chain employs TRBV2 and TRBJ1-4, with D uncertain. The germline V and J ends were trimmed by 4 bases and 8 bases, with 20 bases remaining between them. There are 16 residues in the CDR3. CDR1 and CDR2 (germline): SNHLY, FYNNEI. The CDR3 loop reads CASSVGGATVGEKLFF. The CDR3 coding sequence is TGTGCCAGCAGTGTAGGAGGAGCGACGGTAGGGGAAAAACTGTTTTTT.

There are a few counts of this clone. The chain's CDR3 is CASSLRTSGRGNEQFF. CDR3 nucleotides: TGTGCCAGCAGCCTACGGACTAGCGGGAGGGGCAATGAGCAGTTCTTC. This sequence joins TRBV9 and TRBJ2-1, with 15 nucleotides matching TRBD2. Germline CDR1 is SGDLS and CDR2 is YYNGEE. The CDR3 extends over 16 amino acids. V lost 4 bases to trimming and J lost 6 bases; unmatched junction nucleotides: 5.

V and J are TRBV7-2 and TRBJ2-3, with a tentative D call TRBD2 (5 bases). This CDR3 is built from 11 residues. Trimming cost V 8 bases and J 6 bases, with 9 bases left between them. CDR1 is SGHTA and CDR2 is FQGNSA in the germline V gene. CDR3: CASGSGDTQYF. The CDR3 region has the DNA TGTGCCAGCGGTTCGGGGGATACGCAGTATTTT.

The chain has TRBV5-4 and TRBJ1-1, with 12 bases matching TRBD1. The CDR3 runs to 14 residues. Trimming at V came to 2 bases and at J to 8 bases, leaving 4 bases not matched to a gene. Germline CDR1 SGHNT, CDR2 YYREEE (reference sequence). The DNA for the CDR3 is TGTGCCAGCAGCTTTGACGGGACAGGGGGCGAAGCTTTCTTT. This translates into CASSFDGTGGEAFF.

The CDR3 protein is CASSLALGGGNEQYF. DNA of the CDR3: TGTGCCAGCAGCTTAGCGCTAGGGGGAGGTAACGAGCAGTACTTC. The chain has TRBV7-2 and TRBJ2-7, with D tentatively TRBD1 or TRBD2 (6 bases each). V was cut by 0 bases and J by 5 bases, with 14 bases left in between. This CDR3 has 15 residues. Per germline, CDR1 SGHTA and CDR2 FQGNSA.

The chain carries TRBV2 and TRBJ2-3; no firm D call. V lost 11 bases and J lost 1, with 13 bases in between. The germline gives CDR1 SNHLY, CDR2 FYNNEI. The length of the CDR3 is 13 residues. This chain's CDR3 is CAGRAVGTDTQYF. The CDR3 DNA sequence: TGTGCCGGCCGGGCGGTCGGCACAGATACGCAGTATTTT.

This clone was found once. The rearrangement joins TRBV2 to TRBJ2-1; the D gene could be TRBD1 or TRBD2 (6 bases each). The CDR3 covers 15 residues. CDR1 SNHLY and CDR2 FYNNEI come from the germline V gene. V shed 3 bases and J shed 3 bases, with 12 bases lying between them. The CDR3 spells CASSEEQGLYNEQFF. Written as DNA, the CDR3 is TGTGCCAGCAGTGAGGAACAGGGACTCTACAATGAGCAGTTCTTC.

The V call is TRBV29-1, the J call TRBJ2-4; D uncertain. The CDR3 is 14 residues long. The V end was cut by 2 bases, the J end by 0 bases, with 8 bases between. Germline V gene lookup returns CDR1 SQVTM and CDR2 ANQGSEA. In nucleotides, the CDR3 is TGCAGCGTTGAACGGTTACTAGCCAAAAACATTCAGTACTTC. Translating gives CSVERLLAKNIQYF. The whole variable domain, filled in from reference TRBV29-1 and TRBJ2-4, reads SAVISQKPSRDICQRGTSLTIQCQVDSQVTMMFWYRQQPGQSLTLIATANQGSEATYESGFVIDKFPISRPNLTFSTLTVSNMSPEDSSIYLCSVERLLAKNIQYFGAGTRLSVL.

This clone appeared a single time. The chain recombines TRBV30 with TRBJ1-1, with D possibly being TRBD1 (5 bases). Germline CDR1 reads GTSNPN; CDR2 reads SVGIG (reference sequence). Between the trimmed V and J ends, which lost 8 bases and 0 bases, there was a span of 16 bases. CDR3 length: 14 residues. CDR3 loop: CAVSRGDLNTEAFF. The CDR3 coding sequence is TGTGCCGTAAGTCGGGGGGACCTGAACACTGAAGCTTTCTTT.

This clone has only one observation. The chain combines TRBV25-1 with TRBJ2-7, with D uncertain. This CDR3 spans 12 amino acids. Per the germline V gene, CDR1 is MGHDK and CDR2 is SYGVNS. V was clipped by 11 bases and J by 3 bases, with 14 bases between them. For the CDR3, the DNA is TGTGCCTGTCACTGCAGCCTCTACGAGCAGTACTTC. The encoded protein is CACHCSLYEQYF.

The chain couples TRBV7-9 to TRBJ2-1; no firm D call. Trimming pared 4 bases from V and 3 bases from J, leaving 13 bases between. The CDR3 has 15 amino acids. Germline lookup yields CDR1 SEHNR and CDR2 FQNEAQ (reference sequence). Here the CDR3 reads CASSYPTLVYNEQFF. DNA of the CDR3: TGTGCCAGCAGCTACCCCACCCTGGTCTACAATGAGCAGTTCTTC.

This sequence joins TRBV5-1 and TRBJ1-5; D remains ambiguous. The CDR3 spans 15 residues. Trimming left V 0 bases short and J 1 base short, with 8 bases between. Germline V gene data show CDR1 as SGHRS and CDR2 as YFSETQ. The CDR3 region is CASSLAPESNQPQHF. The DNA of the CDR3 is TGCGCCAGCAGCTTGGCCCCAGAAAGCAATCAGCCCCAGCATTTT.

This clone was found a few times. V gene TRBV2 combines with J gene TRBJ1-2; possibly TRBD1 for D (6 bases). This CDR3 region has 12 residues. Trimming shortened V by 6 bases and J by 8 bases, and 13 bases separated the two germline ends. The germline V gene encodes CDR1 SNHLY and CDR2 FYNNEI. The CDR3 DNA follows: TGTGCCAGCAGCTTACAGGGAAGCGGCTACACCTTC. It translates to CASSLQGSGYTF.

This clone showed up just a few times. This rearrangement joins TRBV6-1 to TRBJ1-2; tentative D call: TRBD1 (5 bases). CDR1 and CDR2 (germline): MNHNS, SASEGT. CDR3 size: 13 residues. Trimming stripped 4 bases from V and 2 bases from J, with 8 bases between. The CDR3 region has the DNA TGTGCCAGCAGTGTCCGGGACAACTATGGCTACACCTTC. This encodes CASSVRDNYGYTF.

The chain joins TRBV5-4 to TRBJ2-3; TRBD2 matches 9 bases. Germline V CDR1 and CDR2: SGHNT, YYREEE (reference sequence). The CDR3 extends over 15 amino acids. The V and J ends lost 4 bases and 1 base, in that order; junction bases with no gene match: 4. The chain's CDR3 is CASSSGRWGTDTQYF. CDR3 DNA sequence: TGTGCCAGCAGCAGCGGGAGGTGGGGCACAGATACGCAGTATTTT.

On this clone itself: Within the sample, other DNA sequences also encode this same CDR3. The chain employs TRBV7-9 and TRBJ2-7; D is tentatively TRBD1 or TRBD2 (5 bases each). The CDR3 runs to 14 residues. CDR1 and CDR2 from the germline V gene are SEHNR and FQNEAQ (reference sequence). Trimming pared 3 bases from V and 0 bases from J, leaving 9 bases between. This CDR3 is CASSFGTASYEQYF. CDR3 in DNA: TGTGCCAGCAGCTTTGGGACGGCCTCCTACGAGCAGTACTTC. Combining the CDR3 with reference TRBV7-9 and TRBJ2-7 gives the whole variable domain DTGVSQNPRHKITKRGQNVTFRCDPISEHNRLYWYRQTLGQGPEFLTYFQNEAQLEKSRLLSDRFSAERPKGSFSTLEIQRTEQGDSAMYLCASSFGTASYEQYFGPGTRLTVT.

The chain uses TRBV6-1 and TRBJ2-1; D unclear. This CDR3 is built from 14 residues. Trimming shortened V by 8 bases and J by 2 bases, and 13 bases separated the two germline ends. The germline V gene encodes CDR1 MNHNS and CDR2 SASEGT. The CDR3 protein is CASALTGAYNEQFF. DNA for the CDR3: TGTGCCAGCGCCCTTACTGGAGCCTACAATGAGCAGTTCTTC.

The chain uses TRBV7-2 and TRBJ2-7; TRBD1 aligns across 8 bases. Losses at the gene ends were 0 bases for V and 2 bases for J; bases not matched to a gene: 3. Germline CDR1 is SGHTA and CDR2 is FQGNSA. The CDR3 length is 15 residues. CDR3 in DNA: TGTGCCAGCAGCTTAGCGGGACAGGAGGCCTACGAGCAGTACTTC. As protein: CASSLAGQEAYEQYF.

The rearrangement links TRBV22-1 to TRBJ2-3; the table gives TRBD1 as D, unverified against the DNA. TRBV22-1 is described as a pseudogene. This CDR3 has 16 amino acids. DNA for the CDR3: TGTCCTGGGAGCGCACTACCCAGGGGAGACACAGATACGCAGTATTTT. It translates to CPGSALPRGDTDTQYF.

This clone was counted a single time. The chain has TRBV2 and TRBJ1-4; weak D call: TRBD1 (5 bases). Germline CDR1 SNHLY, CDR2 FYNNEI. The CDR3 spans 12 residues. Trimming pared 4 bases from V and 7 bases from J, leaving 7 bases between. The DNA of the CDR3 is TGTGCCAGCAGTGTACAGGCTGAAAAACTGTTTTTT. Protein sequence: CASSVQAEKLFF.